A selection of T cell receptor beta chains follows, all from one sample in a study of cytomegalovirus exposure and HLA in healthy donors. Generated by immunoSEQ multiplex PCR, the TCRdb table keeps only in-frame clones and is missing some. Of about 110,000 clones listed, roughly 63% were seen once; the top ten hold approximately 5.4%. The sample was PBMCs. These receptors came from a woman in her 70s in good health and CMV-seropositive. The conserved cysteine and the conserved F or W are not part of the CDR3 here. D genes are given only for firm matches. Clone sizes are given selectively: once, few, many, or a class where the clone is expanded.

CDR3aa,d_gene,v_gene,abundance
ASSSIQGQNTEAF,.,TRBV7-8,.
ASSQDQASSYNEQF,.,TRBV4-2,.
ASRGGGFPNYGYT,.,TRBV6-5,.
ASSRTSVRNEQF,TRBD2,TRBV6-5,.
ASSYSNGFPLELF,.,TRBV6-5,.
ASSERSLAGGLYNEQF,TRBD2,TRBV6-1,.
ASSTRTSGDTDTQY,TRBD2,TRBV19,.
ASSPRVGNTEAF,.,TRBV7-2,once
ASSLIGGGQYEQY,.,TRBV7-9,.
ASSPRQGVTGELF,TRBD1,TRBV11-2,.